This TCR beta chain was sequenced for a study of response to subunit inactivated influenza vaccine. Study-level results: Only a handful of new T cells, the authors suggested, are recruited with each seasonal influenza vaccination.

This clonotype has just a few counts. Its antigen is undetermined. CDR1 and CDR2 from the germline V gene are DFQATT and SNEGSKA (reference sequence). V gave up 6 bases and J gave up 3 bases; unmatched junction bases: 10. The CDR3 consists of 16 residues. TCRdb itself ran the RT-PCR reads through MiXCR, one entry per CDR3 protein. Found here are some 850,000 distinct CDR3 sequences, approximately 18% of them singletons; the top ten hold roughly a tenth. This clonotype originated in a middle-aged man who received an inactivated influenza vaccine. This specimen consisted of PBMCs from blood, obtained about 5 days after vaccination. The V call is TRBV20-1, the J call TRBJ2-2; TRBD2 matches at 10 bases. The CDR3 coding sequence is TGCAGTGCCCGAGCCCCCGGGACTAGCGACACCGGGGAGCTGTTTTTT. Translating it yields CSARAPGTSDTGELFF.